This T cell receptor beta chain was identified in a study of cytomegalovirus exposure and HLA in healthy donors. The study's findings and limits: Fewer N-insertions than the approximately 680-donor mean were reportedly shown by an Asian-associated ancestry cluster in a later analysis.

This CDR3 is built from 17 residues. V shed 0 bases and J 3 bases; nucleotides not matched to a gene: 8. The V gene's germline CDR1 is SGDLS and CDR2 YYNGEE. For this clone: Its cognate antigen is unknown.

PCR amplification relied on 60 Vbeta primers (plus 13 Jbeta primers). Sequencing was performed with immunoSEQ multiplex PCR; in TCRdb, only in-frame clones are kept and a portion is missing. The table includes about 200,000 clones, more than 80% detected once. The sample comprised PBMCs. The chain is built from TRBV9 and TRBJ2-3, with 9 bases lining up with TRBD2. The receptor was isolated from a man aged 25 to 40 in good health and CMV-seronegative. In DNA, the CDR3 is TGTGCCAGCAGCGTAGAATTGGCGGGGGGGCCGACAGATACGCAGTATTTT. Translated: CASSVELAGGPTDTQYF. Filled out from reference TRBV9 and TRBJ2-3, the complete variable domain reads DSGVTQTPKHLITATGQRVTLRCSPRSGDLSVYWYQQSLDQGLQFLIQYYNGEERAKGNILERFSAQQFPDLHSELNLSSLELGDSALYFCASSVELAGGPTDTQYFGPGTRLTVL.